In this sample, the clone carrying this TCR beta chain turned up a few times. The germline gives CDR1 MNHEY, CDR2 SVGAGI. This CDR3 comprises 16 residues. The V and J ends lost 0 bases and 1 base respectively, with 12 bases between them. This sample is part of a study of cytomegalovirus exposure and HLA in healthy donors. The PCR had 60 Vbeta and 13 Jbeta primers. Sequencing used immunoSEQ multiplex PCR; TCRdb keeps in-frame clones, though not all of them. The sample lists under 95,000 clones; less than 8% were seen once. The sequenced material came from PBMCs. This TCR derives from a man over 45 in good health and CMV-seronegative. V gene TRBV6-5 combines with J gene TRBJ1-2; D may be TRBD1 (6 bases). The CDR3 protein is CASSYSGAGRNYGYTF. The CDR3 DNA reads TGTGCCAGCAGTTACTCGGGGGCAGGCCGTAACTATGGCTACACCTTC.